This T cell receptor (beta chain) was observed in a study of technical replicates of blood from a few donors. Generated by immunoSEQ multiplex PCR, the TCRdb table keeps only in-frame clones and is missing some. The sample holds about 68,000 clones, 95% to 98% seen once. The V gene's germline CDR1 is SGHRS and CDR2 YFSETQ. Trimming cost V 0 bases and J 2 bases, with 9 bases left between them. The CDR3 has 15 amino acids. J is TRBJ2-1 and V is TRBV5-1; possible D gene TRBD1, 6 bases. This receptor was obtained from a human donor in good health. The sample consisted of T cells isolated from PBMCs. CDR3 in amino acids: CASSLAAGAYNEQFF. The CDR3 nucleotides read TGCGCCAGCAGCTTGGCAGCAGGGGCCTACAATGAGCAGTTCTTC. Full variable domain (missing parts from reference TRBV5-1 and TRBJ2-1): KAGVTQTPRYLIKTRGQQVTLSCSPISGHRSVSWYQQTPGQGLQFLFEYFSETQRNKGNFPGRFSGRQFSNSRSEMNVSTLELGDSALYLCASSLAAGAYNEQFFGPGTRLTVL.